This T cell receptor beta chain was identified in a study of OX40 agonist ivuxolimab in advanced cancers. At the level of the study: A male proportion of about 84% was recorded, with mean age 60 years and range roughly 23 to 79. Therapy given before enrollment (anti-PD-1, anti-PD-L1 or anti-CTLA-4) was allowed, and 40% to 50% had some.

Here immunoSEQ multiplex PCR was the method, and the copy in TCRdb shows in-frame clones only, minus some. This table holds tens of thousands of clones, about 90% found once. This clone was seen a few times. Its antigen is still unknown. General observations from the study: Within 6 weeks, CD4+ and CD8+ blood T cells expanded clonally at 0.1 to 3.0 mg/kg.

Germline CDR1 and CDR2: MNHEY and SMNVEV (reference sequence). The V end lost 2 bases, the J end lost 7 bases, and 9 bases lay between the germline ends. The CDR3 covers 13 residues. J is TRBJ1-5 and V is TRBV27, with D tentatively TRBD1 (5 bases). This material consisted of CD4+ or CD8+ T cells sorted from blood, taken in a trial of the OX40 agonist ivuxolimab. This TCR came from an adult with an advanced solid tumor such as melanoma, head and neck, liver or kidney cancer. For the CDR3, the DNA is TGTGCCAGCAGTTTACACGAGGGGCAGCCCCAGCATTTT. Translated: CASSLHEGQPQHF.